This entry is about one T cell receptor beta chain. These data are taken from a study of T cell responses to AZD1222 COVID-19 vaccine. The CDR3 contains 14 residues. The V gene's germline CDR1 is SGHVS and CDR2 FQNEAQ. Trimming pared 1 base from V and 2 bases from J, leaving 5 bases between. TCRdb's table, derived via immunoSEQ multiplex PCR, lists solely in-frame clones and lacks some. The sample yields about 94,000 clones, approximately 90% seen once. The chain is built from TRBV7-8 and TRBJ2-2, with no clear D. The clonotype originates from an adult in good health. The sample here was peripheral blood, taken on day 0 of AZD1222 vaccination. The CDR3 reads CASSLDSNTGELFF. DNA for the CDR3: TGTGCCAGCAGCTTAGACAGTAACACCGGGGAGCTGTTTTTT. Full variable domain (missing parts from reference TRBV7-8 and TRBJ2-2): GAGVSQSPRYKVAKRGQDVALRCDPISGHVSLFWYQQALGQGPEFLTYFQNEAQLDKSGLPSDRFFAERPEGSVSTLKIQRTQQEDSAVYLCASSLDSNTGELFFGEGSRLTVL.